The source of this T cell receptor beta chain is a study of OX40 agonist ivuxolimab in advanced cancers. Germline V CDR1 and CDR2: KGHSH, LQKENI. This CDR3 has 15 amino acids. V lost 3 bases to trimming and J lost 4 bases; unmatched junction nucleotides: 9. Assay: immunoSEQ multiplex PCR; the TCRdb copy retains only in-frame clones and omits some. Found here are about 67,000 clones, approximately 80% of them singletons; the top ten hold roughly 5%. The rearrangement uses TRBV18 and TRBJ2-7; 7 positions agree with TRBD1. The TCR sequence derives from an adult with an advanced solid tumor such as melanoma, head and neck, liver or kidney cancer. Sequenced material: CD4+ or CD8+ T cells sorted from blood, taken in a trial of the OX40 agonist ivuxolimab. CDR3 sequence (DNA): TGTGCCAGCTCACCGAACTCGGGACAGAAGTACGAGCAGTACGTC. Its protein product is CASSPNSGQKYEQYV.